This T cell receptor (beta chain) is from a study of radiotherapy plus CTLA-4 blockade in lung cancer. Study overall: Objective responses were documented in around 20% of patients, with disease control in about 31%.

There are 14 residues in the CDR3. Trimming shortened V by 0 bases and J by 6 bases, and 12 bases separated the two germline ends. Germline values: CDR1 SGHRS, CDR2 YFSETQ. Here immunoSEQ multiplex PCR was the method, and the copy in TCRdb shows in-frame clones only, minus some. This sample has about 88,000 clones; 72% occur once, and the top ten carry around 15%. Specimen: peripheral blood, collected from a patient treated with radiotherapy plus ipilimumab. This TCR was sampled from a human donor with non-small cell lung cancer that progressed on radiotherapy plus ipilimumab. The rearrangement uses TRBV5-1 and TRBJ1-1; D possibly corresponds to TRBD1 (5 bases). The CDR3 reads CASSLGAGSPEAFF. In nucleotides, the CDR3 is TGCGCCAGCAGCTTGGGGGCAGGGAGCCCTGAAGCTTTCTTT.